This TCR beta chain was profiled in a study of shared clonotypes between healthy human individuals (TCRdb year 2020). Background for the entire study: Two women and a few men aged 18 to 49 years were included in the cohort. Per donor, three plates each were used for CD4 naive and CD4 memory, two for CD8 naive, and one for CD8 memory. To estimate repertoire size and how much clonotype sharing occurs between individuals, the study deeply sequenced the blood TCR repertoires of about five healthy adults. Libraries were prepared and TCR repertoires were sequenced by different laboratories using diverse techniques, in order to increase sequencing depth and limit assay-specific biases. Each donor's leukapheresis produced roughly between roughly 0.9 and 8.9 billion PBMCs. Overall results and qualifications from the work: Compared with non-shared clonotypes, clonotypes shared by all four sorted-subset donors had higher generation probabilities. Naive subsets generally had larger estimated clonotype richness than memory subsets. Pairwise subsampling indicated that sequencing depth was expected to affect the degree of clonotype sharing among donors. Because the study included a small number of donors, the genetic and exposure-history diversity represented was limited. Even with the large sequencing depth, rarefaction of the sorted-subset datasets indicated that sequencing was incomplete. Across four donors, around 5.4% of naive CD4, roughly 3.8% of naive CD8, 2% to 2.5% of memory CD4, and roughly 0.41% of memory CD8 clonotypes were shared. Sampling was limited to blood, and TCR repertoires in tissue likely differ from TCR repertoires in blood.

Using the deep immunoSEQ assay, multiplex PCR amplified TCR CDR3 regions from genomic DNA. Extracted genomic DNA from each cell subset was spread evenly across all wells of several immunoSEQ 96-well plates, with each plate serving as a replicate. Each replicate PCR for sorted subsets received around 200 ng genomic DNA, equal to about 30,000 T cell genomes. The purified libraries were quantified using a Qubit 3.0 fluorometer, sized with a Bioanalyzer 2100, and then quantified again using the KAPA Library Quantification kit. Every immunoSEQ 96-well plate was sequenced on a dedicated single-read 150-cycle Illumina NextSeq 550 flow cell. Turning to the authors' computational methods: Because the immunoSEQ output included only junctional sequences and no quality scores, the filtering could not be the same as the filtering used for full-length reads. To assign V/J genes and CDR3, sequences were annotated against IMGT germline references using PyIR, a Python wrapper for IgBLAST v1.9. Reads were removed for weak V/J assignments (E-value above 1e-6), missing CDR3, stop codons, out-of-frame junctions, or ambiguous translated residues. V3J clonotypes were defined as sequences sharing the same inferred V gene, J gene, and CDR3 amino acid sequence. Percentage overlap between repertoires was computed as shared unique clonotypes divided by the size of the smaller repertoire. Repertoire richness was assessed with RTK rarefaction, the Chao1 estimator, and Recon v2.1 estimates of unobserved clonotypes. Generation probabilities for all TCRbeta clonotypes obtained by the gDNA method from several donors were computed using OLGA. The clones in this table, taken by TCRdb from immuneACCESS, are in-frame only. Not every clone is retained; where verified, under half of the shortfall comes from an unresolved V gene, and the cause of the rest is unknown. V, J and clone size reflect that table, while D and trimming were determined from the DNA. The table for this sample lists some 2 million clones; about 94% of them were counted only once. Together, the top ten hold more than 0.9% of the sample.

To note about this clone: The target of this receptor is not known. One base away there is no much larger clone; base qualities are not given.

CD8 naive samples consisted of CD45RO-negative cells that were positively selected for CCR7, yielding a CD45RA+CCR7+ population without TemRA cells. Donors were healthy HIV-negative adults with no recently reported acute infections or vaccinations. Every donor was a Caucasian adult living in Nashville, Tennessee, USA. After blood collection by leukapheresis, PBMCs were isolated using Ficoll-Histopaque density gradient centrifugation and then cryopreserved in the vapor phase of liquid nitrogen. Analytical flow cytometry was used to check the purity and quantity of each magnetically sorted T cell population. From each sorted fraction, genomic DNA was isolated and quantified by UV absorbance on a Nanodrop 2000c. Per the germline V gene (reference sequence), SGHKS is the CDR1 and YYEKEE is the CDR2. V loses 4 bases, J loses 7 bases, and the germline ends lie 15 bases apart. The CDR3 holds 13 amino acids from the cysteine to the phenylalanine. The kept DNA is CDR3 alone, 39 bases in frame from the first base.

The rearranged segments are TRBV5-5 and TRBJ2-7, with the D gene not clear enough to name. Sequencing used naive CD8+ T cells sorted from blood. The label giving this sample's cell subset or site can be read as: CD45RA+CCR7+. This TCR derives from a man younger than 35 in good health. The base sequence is TGTGCCAGCAGCCTAATGACCGGTGGAGAGCAGTACTTC. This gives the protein CASSLMTGGEQYF.